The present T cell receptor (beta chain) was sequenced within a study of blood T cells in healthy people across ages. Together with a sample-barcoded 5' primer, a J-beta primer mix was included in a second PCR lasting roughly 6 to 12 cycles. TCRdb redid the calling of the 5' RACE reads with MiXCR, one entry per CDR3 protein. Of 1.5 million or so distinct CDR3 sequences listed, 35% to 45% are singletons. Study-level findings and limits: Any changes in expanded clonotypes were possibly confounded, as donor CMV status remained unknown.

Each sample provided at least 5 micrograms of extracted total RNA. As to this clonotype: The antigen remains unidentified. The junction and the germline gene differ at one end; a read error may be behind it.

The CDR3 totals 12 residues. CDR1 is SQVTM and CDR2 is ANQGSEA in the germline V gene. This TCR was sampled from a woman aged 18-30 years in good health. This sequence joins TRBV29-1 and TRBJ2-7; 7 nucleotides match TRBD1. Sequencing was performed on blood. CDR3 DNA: TGTAGCGTTGGGGGACAGATCTACGAGCAGTACTTC. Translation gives CSVGGQIYEQYF.